A selection of T cell receptor beta chains follows, all from one sample in a study of OX40 agonist ivuxolimab in advanced cancers. Using immunoSEQ multiplex PCR, the repertoire was profiled, and TCRdb retains in-frame clones only, with some absent. This sample yields about 69,000 clones, of which 80% to 90% are seen a single time; under 7.5% belongs to the top ten. Specimen: CD4+ or CD8+ T cells sorted from blood, collected in a trial of the OX40 agonist ivuxolimab. All receptors derive from an adult with an advanced solid tumor such as melanoma, head and neck, liver or kidney cancer. Both conserved end residues are part of each CDR3. Each record gives: CDR3 protein, clone size, V gene. Some rows mark clone size as missing; the rest say once, few, many or name a class of expanded clone.

CASSLGAGSGELFF once TRBV7-9
CASSSRDRGAYEQYF - TRBV6-5
CASSSLGPYQPQHF - TRBV7-9
CASSLGQGYHEQYF - TRBV27
CASSVGTLGTYGYTF - TRBV9
CASTQLGGEAFF - TRBV27
CASSFVDRVADTQYF once TRBV27
CASNERNSGANVLTF - TRBV2
CASSPKSSFLPFSGDSYNEQFF - TRBV4-1
CSVDIWRTSGVYEQYF - TRBV29-1